What follows are 22 T cell receptor beta chains derived from one specimen sequenced in a study of post-analysis software for immune sequencing data. Study-level results: Patients had higher frequencies than controls of about 5 TRBV segments, including TRBV5-6, TRBV5-1 and TRBV20-1.

Researchers reported that TCR beta cDNA libraries carried unique molecular identifiers. TCRdb used MiXCR to reprocess the PCR reads, holding one entry per CDR3 protein. This table has 430,000 or so distinct CDR3 sequences, approximately 37% appearing once. Their specific antigens are unknown. The sample was blood. Receptors were obtained from a girl aged 2 to 9 with multiple sclerosis.

This clonotype was seen more than once but under ten times. This chain uses TRBV29-1 with TRBJ2-3, with 8 bases fitting TRBD2. Germline CDR1 reads SQVTM; CDR2 reads ANQGSEA. The CDR3 contains 12 residues. J gave up 5 bases and V 8 bases, and 6 bases lay outside the gene matches. The CDR3 is CSPGGYGDTQYF. The CDR3 nucleotides are TGCAGCCCGGGAGGGTATGGAGATACGCAGTATTTT.

V is TRBV19 and J is TRBJ1-2, with D tentatively TRBD1 (5 bases). CDR3 length equals 14 residues. Germline CDR1 and CDR2: LNHDA and SQIVND (reference sequence). The V and J ends lost 6 bases and 2 bases respectively, with 13 bases between them. This chain's CDR3 is CASRVWDGNYGYTF. In nucleotides, the CDR3 is TGTGCCAGTAGGGTCTGGGACGGGAACTATGGCTACACCTTC.

This clonotype was recorded a few times. The V and J genes are TRBV5-1 and TRBJ2-5; either TRBD1 or TRBD2 may supply D (5 bases each). The V gene lost 5 bases and the J gene lost 7 bases, with 15 bases spanning the gap. CDR1 SGHRS and CDR2 YFSETQ come from the germline V gene. The CDR3 runs 13 residues. This CDR3 reads CASSSGPKMTQYF. The CDR3 nucleotides read TGCGCCAGCAGTTCGGGACCGAAAATGACCCAGTACTTC. The full variable domain, in which reference TRBV5-1 and TRBJ2-5 provide the parts outside the CDR3, is KAGVTQTPRYLIKTRGQQVTLSCSPISGHRSVSWYQQTPGQGLQFLFEYFSETQRNKGNFPGRFSGRQFSNSRSEMNVSTLELGDSALYLCASSSGPKMTQYFGPGTRLLVL.

The table lists this clonotype with many counts. The V and J genes are TRBV29-1 and TRBJ2-7, with D unclear. CDR3 size: 11 residues. V lost 6 bases and J 4 bases, leaving 10 bases between the germline ends. Germline CDR1 reads SQVTM; CDR2 reads ANQGSEA. CDR3 sequence reads: CSVNDGYEQYF. CDR3 in DNA: TGCAGCGTCAACGACGGTTACGAGCAGTACTTC.

The J gene is TRBJ2-7, the V gene TRBV11-2; tentatively, D is TRBD1 or TRBD2 (5 bases each). CDR3 length: 13 amino acids. From germline, CDR1 is SGHAT and CDR2 FQNNGV. The ends were cut back, 6 bases at V and 4 bases at J, with 13 bases in the middle. CDR3 coding DNA: TGTGCCAGCAGTTTTAGCGACAGATACGAGCAGTACTTC. Translation: CASSFSDRYEQYF.

This chain uses TRBV4-1 with TRBJ2-7; D ambiguous. V was shortened by 1 base and J by 4 bases, with 8 bases between the two germline ends. The CDR3 runs 13 residues. Germline V gives CDR1 MGHRA, CDR2 YSYEKL. The DNA of the CDR3 is TGCGCCAGCAGCCAAGGAGAGTGGTACGAGCAGTACTTC. This codes for CASSQGEWYEQYF.

The V gene is TRBV20-1, the J gene TRBJ2-5; tentative D call: TRBD1 (5 bases). The CDR3 length is 12 residues. CDR1 is DFQATT and CDR2 is SNEGSKA in the germline V gene (reference sequence). V gave up 4 bases and J gave up 5 bases, with 11 bases separating them. The CDR3 nucleotides read TGCAGTGCTAAAAATCAGGGCGAGACCCAGTACTTC. Translation gives CSAKNQGETQYF.

The V gene is TRBV10-3, the J gene TRBJ2-5; 9 bases line up with TRBD2. V was clipped by 5 bases and J by 4 bases; unmatched bases: 8. The CDR3 runs 15 residues. Germline CDR1 is ENHRY and CDR2 is SYGVKD. In DNA, the CDR3 is TGTGCCATCAGTTTGGCTAGCGGGACCCCAGAGACCCAGTACTTC. This translates into CAISLASGTPETQYF.

The chain joins TRBV7-6 to TRBJ2-1; maybe TRBD1 (5 bases). Trimming removed 2 bases from V and 9 bases from J, with 11 bases in between. This CDR3 is built from 13 residues. Germline V gene lookup returns CDR1 SGHVS and CDR2 FNYEAQ. CDR3 in amino acids: CASSLLRGTEQFF. The CDR3 nucleotides read TGTGCCAGCAGCTTACTTAGGGGCACTGAGCAGTTCTTC.

On this clonotype itself: Lacking the conserved final phenylalanine or tryptophan, this CDR3 likely reflects a read error. This chain joins TRBV11-2 and TRBJ2-5; perhaps TRBD2 as D (6 bases). V was cut by 5 bases and J by 7 bases, with 8 bases left in between. Germline CDR1 and CDR2: SGHAT and FQNNGV. This CDR3 has 11 residues. The CDR3 DNA reads TGTGCCAGCAGCACCGGGGGGACCCAGTACTGC. Amino acid sequence: CASSTGGTQYC.

The CDR3 nucleotides are TGCAGCGTGGCGGACAGGGAGAATCAGCCCCAGCATTTT. Amino acids: CSVADRENQPQHF. The chain joins TRBV29-1 to TRBJ1-5; 8 bases line up with TRBD1. V lost 6 bases and J lost 4; bases outside the gene matches: 5. Germline V lookup: CDR1 SQVTM, CDR2 ANQGSEA. This CDR3 has 13 residues.

The V call is TRBV20-1, the J call TRBJ2-1; D possibly corresponds to TRBD1 (5 bases). TRBJ2-7 explains the end of the DNA better; the J call may be wrong. The CDR3 runs to 13 residues. CDR1 DFQATT and CDR2 SNEGSKA come from the germline V gene (reference sequence). In DNA, the CDR3 is TGCAGTGCTACCGGCCAGGGAAGAGGTGAGCAGTACTTC. Protein sequence: CSATGQGRGEQYF.

The chain combines TRBV27 with TRBJ2-5, with 10 bases aligning to TRBD1. The V gene's germline CDR1 is MNHEY and CDR2 SMNVEV (reference sequence). The CDR3 spans 16 residues. With V trimmed by 4 bases and J by 1 base, 6 bases remained unmatched. CDR3 bases: TGTGCCAGCAGTTCCCGGGACAGGGGCTTCCAAGAGACCCAGTACTTC. It translates to CASSSRDRGFQETQYF.

The chain has TRBV24-1 and TRBJ2-5; TRBD2 agrees at 7 bases. Germline CDR1 is KGHDR and CDR2 is SFDVKD. V lost 5 bases to trimming and J lost 3 bases; unmatched junction nucleotides: 14. The CDR3 runs to 17 residues. CDR3 residues: CATSGVAGGGEKETQYF. As DNA, the CDR3 is TGTGCCACCAGTGGGGTCGCGGGCGGGGGAGAAAAAGAGACCCAGTACTTC.

This clonotype was observed a handful of times. The gene calls are TRBV12-3 or TRBV12-4 and TRBJ2-7, with TRBD2 identical over 8 bases. J gave up 2 bases and V 6 bases, and 9 bases lay outside the gene matches. CDR3 length equals 15 residues. CDR3 sequence reads: CASSRGGTETYEQYF. The DNA for the CDR3 is TGTGCCAGCAGCCGGGGGGGGACGGAGACCTACGAGCAGTACTTC.

This clonotype was seen more than once but under ten times. V is TRBV20-1 and J is TRBJ2-7; 8 nucleotides agree with TRBD1. Per germline, CDR1 DFQATT and CDR2 SNEGSKA (reference sequence). V lost 0 bases to trimming and J lost 4 bases; unmatched junction nucleotides: 5. The CDR3 extends over 14 amino acids. In DNA, the CDR3 is TGCAGTGCTAGAGACAATAGACAGGGGTACGAGCAGTACTTC. Amino acids: CSARDNRQGYEQYF.

There are a few counts of this clonotype. The chain is built from TRBV20-1 and TRBJ1-5; D may be TRBD1 (6 bases). V was trimmed by 7 bases and J by 4 bases, leaving 14 bases between them. The germline V gene has CDR1 DFQATT and CDR2 SNEGSKA (reference sequence). The CDR3 runs to 13 residues. CDR3 DNA sequence: TGCAGTGTAGTCGGGGGCCGGAATCAGCCCCAGCATTTT. Residues: CSVVGGRNQPQHF.

This clonotype was recorded a few times. This sequence joins TRBV20-1 and TRBJ2-5; no clear D gene. Per the germline V gene, CDR1 is DFQATT and CDR2 is SNEGSKA (reference sequence). The CDR3 spans 13 residues. Trimming removed 2 bases from V and 1 base from J, with 8 bases in between. CDR3 in DNA: TGCAGTGCTAGAAGGGCCCCCCAAGAGACCCAGTACTTC. This gives the protein CSARRAPQETQYF.

This clonotype was counted between two and nine times. The rearrangement links TRBV5-6 to TRBJ1-4; possible D gene TRBD1, 5 bases. The CDR3 spans 16 residues. Trimming removed 1 base from V and 0 bases from J, with 10 bases in between. CDR1 and CDR2 from the germline V gene are SGHDT and YYEEEE. The CDR3 DNA follows: TGTGCCAGCAGCTTGAGAGAGACAGCAACTAATGAAAAACTGTTTTTT. It is translated as CASSLRETATNEKLFF.

A few counts support this clonotype. This rearrangement joins TRBV24-1 to TRBJ2-7; 7 bases match TRBD2. The germline V gene encodes CDR1 KGHDR and CDR2 SFDVKD. The CDR3 contains 15 residues. J was trimmed by 4 bases and V by 2 bases; bases with no gene match: 7. DNA for the CDR3: TGTGCCACCAGTGATTGGCGGGGCGGGGGATACGAGCAGTACTTC. This translates into CATSDWRGGGYEQYF.

The rearrangement links TRBV4-2 to TRBJ2-7; D is undetermined. The CDR3 runs 14 residues. CDR1 LGHNA and CDR2 YNFKEQ come from the germline V gene. The V end lost 1 base, the J end lost 2 bases, and 9 bases lay between the germline ends. In DNA, the CDR3 is TGTGCCAGCAGCCAAGGTACATGGGCCTACGAGCAGTACTTC. As protein: CASSQGTWAYEQYF.

The CDR3 coding sequence is TGTGCCAGCAGTTCCCGGGACAGCTATAATTCACCCCTCCACTTT. The encoded protein is CASSSRDSYNSPLHF. The chain couples TRBV27 to TRBJ1-6; TRBD1 agrees at 7 bases. CDR3 length: 15 residues. CDR1 MNHEY and CDR2 SMNVEV come from the germline V gene (reference sequence). Trimming removed 4 bases from V and 3 bases from J; junction bases left unmatched: 3.